The entry below describes one T cell receptor beta chain. Its cognate antigen is unknown. The V gene's germline CDR1 is LNHDA and CDR2 SQIVND (reference sequence). V trimming: 3 bases; J trimming: 10 bases; junction bases outside the gene matches: 7. The CDR3 consists of 15 residues. This sample is drawn from a study of T cell responses to AZD1222 COVID-19 vaccine. Only in-frame clones appear in the TCRdb table, and some are missing; sequencing was by immunoSEQ multiplex PCR. Here the sample spans about 200,000 clones, about 91% being singletons. Study outcomes and limitations: The donor cohort was predominantly white British with a female majority, and clonal diversity may have been underestimated.

The source was peripheral blood, collected on day 0 of AZD1222 vaccination. The TCR was taken from an adult in good health. The chain uses TRBV19 and TRBJ1-6, with 9 nucleotides matching TRBD1. The CDR3 loop reads CASSIGTGTGSPLHF. CDR3 in DNA: TGTGCCAGTAGTATCGGGACAGGGACGGGCTCACCCCTCCACTTT.